The 18 T cell receptor beta chains given below trace back to one sample, sequenced in a study of blood T cell repertoires in COVID-19. Using immunoSEQ multiplex PCR, the repertoire was profiled, and TCRdb retains in-frame clones only, with some absent. The sample has roughly 57,000 clones, more than 60% seen once. Sequencing used peripheral blood. These receptors were collected from a woman aged 70-85 years with acute or convalescent COVID-19.

The rearrangement joins TRBV6-1 to TRBJ1-4; D is unclear. CDR1 is MNHNS, CDR2 SASEGT, per germline. The CDR3 contains 13 residues. Trimming took off 3 bases at V and 3 bases at J, with 5 bases between the two ends. The CDR3 region is CASSDRSNEKLFF. The CDR3, as DNA: TGTGCCAGCAGTGACAGGTCTAATGAAAAACTGTTTTTT.

CDR3 loop: CASSMDISRTEAFF. CDR3 coding DNA: TGCGCCAGCAGCATGGACATCTCGAGGACTGAAGCTTTCTTT. The rearrangement uses TRBV5-1 and TRBJ1-1, with TRBD1 as a possible D gene (5 bases). The CDR3 runs 14 residues. V was shortened by 4 bases and J by 5 bases, with 15 bases between the two germline ends. Germline loops: CDR1 SGHRS, CDR2 YFSETQ.

The chain employs TRBV7-9 and TRBJ1-3; a weak D match, TRBD1 (6 bases). The germline V and J ends were trimmed by 5 bases and 9 bases, with 17 bases remaining between them. CDR1 SEHNR and CDR2 FQNEAQ come from the germline V gene (reference sequence). This CDR3 has 14 residues. The CDR3 protein is CASSPMGTQSTIYF. In DNA form, the CDR3 reads TGTGCCAGCAGCCCTATGGGGACACAAAGCACCATATATTTT.

The chain couples TRBV9 to TRBJ2-5; no reliable D call. V was shortened by 4 bases and J by 4 bases, with 8 bases between the two germline ends. The CDR3 has 12 amino acids. CDR1 is SGDLS, CDR2 YYNGEE, per germline. CDR3 nucleotides: TGTGCCAGCAGCCCCCCCGGAGAGACCCAGTACTTC. Translating gives CASSPPGETQYF.

The chain links TRBV5-1 to TRBJ2-5; 8 nucleotides match TRBD2. The junction had 12 bases not matched to a gene; V was cut back by 4 bases and J by 4 bases. Germline V gives CDR1 SGHRS, CDR2 YFSETQ. This CDR3 comprises 16 residues. CDR3 nucleotides: TGCGCCAGCAGCCTTCAAGCCTTAGCGGGGTCAGAGACCCAGTACTTC. Protein sequence: CASSLQALAGSETQYF.

The V gene is TRBV10-3, the J gene TRBJ1-5; maybe TRBD1 (6 bases). CDR1 and CDR2 from the germline V gene are ENHRY and SYGVKD. V was shortened by 9 bases and J by 2 bases, with 11 bases between the two germline ends. The CDR3 spans 13 residues. The CDR3 nucleotides are TGTGCCATACAGGGAGCGGGCAATCAGCCCCAGCATTTT. Translated, it gives CAIQGAGNQPQHF.

The chain joins TRBV18 to TRBJ2-5, with D possibly matching TRBD2 (7 bases). The CDR3 runs 17 residues. V was trimmed by 3 bases and J by 4 bases, leaving 21 bases between them. The germline V gene encodes CDR1 KGHSH and CDR2 LQKENI. This CDR3 is CASSPLPRGGAGETQYF. The CDR3 nucleotides read TGTGCCAGCTCACCCCTCCCGAGGGGGGGGGCCGGAGAGACCCAGTACTTC.

J is TRBJ2-1 and V is TRBV24-1, with 9 bases aligning to TRBD2. The CDR3 is made up of 15 amino acids. Germline V gene data show CDR1 as KGHDR and CDR2 as SFDVKD. V lost 0 bases to trimming and J lost 8 bases; unmatched junction nucleotides: 4. The CDR3 reads CATSDLGGGADEQFF. The CDR3 coding sequence is TGTGCCACCAGTGATTTGGGCGGGGGGGCAGATGAGCAGTTCTTC.

V and J are TRBV7-9 and TRBJ1-1, with a tentative D call TRBD1 (5 bases). Trimming removed 11 bases at V and 1 base at J, with 14 bases between. Germline V gene data show CDR1 as SEHNR and CDR2 as FQNEAQ (reference sequence). The CDR3 length is 13 residues. CDR3 coding DNA: TGTGCCGTCCAGGAGACAGCGAACACTGAAGCTTTCTTT. This encodes CAVQETANTEAFF.

This sequence joins TRBV5-6 and TRBJ1-2, with D possibly being TRBD1 (5 bases). The V end was cut by 4 bases, the J end by 2 bases, with 18 bases between. Germline CDR1 and CDR2: SGHDT and YYEEEE. This CDR3 comprises 16 residues. Here the CDR3 DNA reads TGTGCCAGCAGCACCCACCTAAAGACAGCCAACTATGGCTACACCTTC. It is translated as CASSTHLKTANYGYTF.

This chain's CDR3 is CASSLAGQQAFF. DNA for the CDR3: TGTGCCAGCAGCTTGGCTGGACAGCAAGCTTTCTTT. The V gene is TRBV5-5, the J gene TRBJ1-1; possible D gene TRBD1, 6 bases. Trimming stripped 0 bases from V and 9 bases from J, with 9 bases between. Per the germline V gene, CDR1 is SGHKS and CDR2 is YYEKEE (reference sequence). The CDR3 has 12 residues.

This rearrangement joins TRBV5-1 to TRBJ1-4; a weak D match, TRBD1 (5 bases). Trimming stripped 4 bases from V and 4 bases from J, with 14 bases between. This CDR3 is 15 amino acids long. Germline assignment: CDR1 SGHRS and CDR2 YFSETQ. The CDR3 loop reads CASSLPQGNNEKLFF. CDR3 DNA sequence: TGCGCCAGCAGCCTACCCCAGGGTAATAATGAAAAACTGTTTTTT.

This rearrangement joins TRBV6-6 to TRBJ2-3; weak D call: TRBD1 (6 bases). This CDR3 spans 15 amino acids. Deletions cut 5 bases from V and 2 bases from J, with 14 bases between. From germline, CDR1 is MNHNY and CDR2 SVGAGI (reference sequence). CDR3 sequence: CASSRLAGVTDTQYF. CDR3 bases: TGTGCCAGCAGTCGCCTGGCAGGGGTCACAGATACGCAGTATTTT.

The chain uses TRBV30 and TRBJ2-1, with TRBD2 identical over 15 bases. The CDR3 extends over 17 amino acids. Unmatched junction bases numbered 4, after V lost 0 bases and J lost 4 bases. Germline lookup yields CDR1 GTSNPN and CDR2 SVGIG (reference sequence). The CDR3 protein is CAWSVPGLAGGYNEQFF. CDR3 in DNA: TGTGCCTGGAGTGTACCCGGACTAGCGGGGGGGTACAATGAGCAGTTCTTC.

The CDR3 sequence: CASSDVVPGRDNQPQHF. CDR3 DNA: TGTGCCAGCAGTGATGTAGTACCGGGTCGTGACAATCAGCCCCAGCATTTT. The V call is TRBV2, the J call TRBJ1-5; D is unclear. CDR1 and CDR2 (germline): SNHLY, FYNNEI. Trimming took 3 bases from V and 3 from J, leaving 18 bases between them. CDR3 length equals 17 residues.

This chain links TRBV7-2 with TRBJ1-2; 7 bases align to TRBD1. The CDR3 has 13 residues. Germline CDR1 is SGHTA and CDR2 is FQGNSA. V trimming: 6 bases; J trimming: 3 bases; junction bases outside the gene matches: 4. CDR3 bases: TGTGCCAGCAGTCGACAGGGAGACTATGGCTACACCTTC. Translating it yields CASSRQGDYGYTF.

Only one count was recorded for this clone. The chain couples TRBV7-2 to TRBJ2-7, with 9 bases aligning to TRBD1. V was pared by 3 bases and J by 0 bases, with 3 bases of the junction left unmatched. The CDR3 is 15 amino acids. In germline, CDR1 is SGHTA, CDR2 FQGNSA. The CDR3 nucleotides are TGTGCCAGCAGCTTCGGGACAGGGCCCTCCTACGAGCAGTACTTC. As protein: CASSFGTGPSYEQYF.

The rearrangement joins TRBV5-1 to TRBJ1-1; TRBD1 is a possible D gene (5 bases). Germline CDR1 and CDR2: SGHRS and YFSETQ. Trimming cost V 1 base and J 6 bases, with 13 bases left between them. This CDR3 is 14 amino acids long. In nucleotides, the CDR3 is TGCGCCAGCAGCTTGACATCAAAAGGGGCTGAAGCTTTCTTT. The encoded protein is CASSLTSKGAEAFF. The full variable domain, rest sourced from reference TRBV5-1 and TRBJ1-1, is KAGVTQTPRYLIKTRGQQVTLSCSPISGHRSVSWYQQTPGQGLQFLFEYFSETQRNKGNFPGRFSGRQFSNSRSEMNVSTLELGDSALYLCASSLTSKGAEAFFGQGTRLTVV.